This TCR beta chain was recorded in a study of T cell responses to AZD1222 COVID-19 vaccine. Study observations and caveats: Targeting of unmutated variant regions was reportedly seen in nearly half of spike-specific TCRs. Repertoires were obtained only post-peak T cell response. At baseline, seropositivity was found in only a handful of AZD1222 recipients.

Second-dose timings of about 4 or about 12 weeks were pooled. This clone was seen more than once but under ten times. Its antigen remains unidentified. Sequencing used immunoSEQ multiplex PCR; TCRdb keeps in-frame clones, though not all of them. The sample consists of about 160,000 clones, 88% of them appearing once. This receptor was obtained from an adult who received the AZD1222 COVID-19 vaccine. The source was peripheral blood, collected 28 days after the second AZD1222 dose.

CDR3 nucleotides: TGTGCCAGCAGTCCAAGGAGGGGGGCCACAGATACGCAGTATTTT. Its translation is CASSPRRGATDTQYF. The genes are TRBV6-5 and TRBJ2-3; the D call may be TRBD1 or TRBD2 (6 bases each). CDR3 length: 15 residues. Germline loops: CDR1 MNHEY, CDR2 SVGAGI. V dropped 5 bases and J dropped 2 bases, with 14 bases sitting between them.